This T cell receptor beta chain was captured by sequencing in a study of cytomegalovirus exposure and HLA in healthy donors. Study outcomes and limitations: A later analysis showed TCR association rates differing by HLA locus, peaking at DRB1 and lowest at HLA-C. A previous analysis found most TCR beta V segments productive roughly 90% or roughly 30% of the time.

Primers: 60 Vbeta forward and 13 Jbeta reverse. Clones were sequenced by immunoSEQ multiplex PCR, and TCRdb holds only the in-frame ones, with some missing. Counted here are 120,000 to 150,000 clones, about three quarters occurring once; the ten biggest clones make up 13% to 15%. The CDR3 covers 13 residues. The germline V gene encodes CDR1 MGHDK and CDR2 SYGVNS. Though probably carrying unrecorded immune exposures, donors were nominally healthy at sampling. As to this clone: Antigen unknown. Germline is not matched at one junction end, which may reflect a read error.

This chain joins TRBV25-1 and TRBJ1-4; maybe TRBD1 (5 bases). The TCR originated in a human donor in good health. Sequencing was done on a sample of PBMCs. The CDR3: CASSELFGGSISF. CDR3 sequence (DNA): TGTGCCAGCAGTGAATTGTTTGGGGGGAGCATAAGTTTT.